What follows are 13 T cell receptor beta chains derived from one specimen sequenced in a study of T-cell memory formation after mild COVID-19. A single record per CDR3 protein comes from TCRdb applying MiXCR to the 5' RACE reads. Here the sample spans approximately 570,000 distinct CDR3 sequences, roughly 17% being singletons. Sequencing was carried out using PBMCs or a T cell subset sorted from them (not recorded which). These TCRs come from an adult woman who had mild COVID-19 (a few samples of this study predate the infection). Cell type and time point are not known.

This chain's CDR3 is CATSDLRGVKFF. Written as DNA, the CDR3 is TGTGCCACCAGTGATTTGCGAGGGGTGAAGTTCTTC. The chain recombines TRBV24-1 with TRBJ2-1; D possibly matches TRBD1 or TRBD2 (5 bases each). CDR3 length: 12 residues. CDR1 and CDR2 (germline): KGHDR, SFDVKD. Trimming left V 0 bases short and J 14 bases short, with 10 bases between.

This sequence joins TRBV20-1 and TRBJ1-6; 11 nucleotides match TRBD1. The CDR3 totals 15 residues. The J segment lost 7 bases and the V segment lost 5 bases, leaving 7 bases of the junction unmatched. The germline V gene encodes CDR1 DFQATT and CDR2 SNEGSKA (reference sequence). CDR3 in amino acids: CSASDRGLRNSPLHF. CDR3 bases: TGCAGTGCTTCGGACAGGGGGCTTAGGAATTCACCCCTCCACTTT.

Many counts were recorded for this clonotype. The chain couples TRBV27 to TRBJ2-7; TRBD2 aligns across 8 bases. The CDR3 consists of 15 residues. V shed 1 base and J 1 base; nucleotides not matched to a gene: 3. Germline V lookup: CDR1 MNHEY, CDR2 SMNVEV (reference sequence). CDR3 in amino acids: CASSLLAGSSYEQYF. The CDR3 DNA reads TGTGCCAGCAGTTTATTAGCGGGGTCTTCCTACGAGCAGTACTTC.

This clonotype was picked up a small number of times. V and J are TRBV12-3 or TRBV12-4 and TRBJ2-7; D is unresolved. V lost 6 bases to trimming and J lost 4 bases, with 7 bases between them. The length of the CDR3 is 11 residues. CDR3 in DNA: TGTGCCAGCAGCTCCTGGTACGAGCAGTACTTC. Its translation: CASSSWYEQYF.

In DNA, the CDR3 is TGTGCCACCAGTGACACCGGACAGGCGGGACAGTACTTC. It yields the protein CATSDTGQAGQYF. J is TRBJ2-4 and V is TRBV24-1; a weak D match, TRBD1 (7 bases). The V gene lost 4 bases and the J gene lost 13 bases, with 16 bases spanning the gap. CDR1 and CDR2 from the germline V gene are KGHDR and SFDVKD. The CDR3 covers 13 residues.

This clonotype was seen a few times. The genes are TRBV20-1 and TRBJ2-5, with D maybe TRBD2 (6 bases). With 1 base removed from V and 5 bases from J, the gap between germline ends came to 11 bases. The CDR3 has 13 residues. Germline CDR1 DFQATT, CDR2 SNEGSKA (reference sequence). Written as DNA, the CDR3 is TGCAGTGCTAGAGTGGGGGGAGGCGAGACCCAGTACTTC. Translated: CSARVGGGETQYF.

In this sample, this clonotype turned up a few times. V is TRBV7-9 and J is TRBJ1-4; 8 nucleotides match TRBD1. Germline trimming cut 4 bases from V and 5 bases from J; bases unmatched to any gene: 6. The CDR3 spans 15 residues. In germline, CDR1 is SEHNR, CDR2 FQNEAQ (reference sequence). The CDR3 region has the DNA TGTGCCAGCAGCTCCCAGGGGGCAGGGAATGAAAAACTGTTTTTT. It codes for CASSSQGAGNEKLFF.

The genes are TRBV24-1 and TRBJ1-1; perhaps TRBD1 as D (5 bases). Germline loops: CDR1 KGHDR, CDR2 SFDVKD. V gave up 1 base and J gave up 5 bases, with 7 bases separating them. The CDR3 loop spans 13 amino acids. CDR3 DNA sequence: TGTGCCACCAGTGATTTATGGGGGACTGAAGCTTTCTTT. Its protein product is CATSDLWGTEAFF.

V and J are TRBV7-2 and TRBJ1-1, with TRBD1 as a possible D gene (5 bases). CDR1 and CDR2 (germline): SGHTA, FQGNSA. The V end was cut by 2 bases, the J end by 11 bases, with 15 bases between. There are 13 residues in the CDR3. The DNA for the CDR3 is TGTGCCAGCAGCTTACGACAGAGGGTGGGGGCTTTCTTT. This encodes CASSLRQRVGAFF.

The chain recombines TRBV18 with TRBJ2-4; D possibly corresponds to TRBD2 (7 bases). The CDR3 sequence is 16 residues long. V was clipped by 2 bases and J by 0 bases, with 11 bases between them. Germline V gene sequence: CDR1 KGHSH, CDR2 LQKENI. The CDR3: CASSPEGGAAKNIQYF. The CDR3 nucleotides are TGTGCCAGCTCACCAGAAGGGGGGGCAGCCAAAAACATTCAGTACTTC.

This clonotype was recorded a few times. This rearrangement joins TRBV4-1 to TRBJ1-1; D might be TRBD1 (5 bases). In germline, CDR1 is MGHRA, CDR2 YSYEKL. V gave up 0 bases and J gave up 7 bases, with 15 bases separating them. CDR3 size: 15 residues. The CDR3 sequence is CASSQDRRARDEAFF. DNA for the CDR3: TGCGCCAGCAGCCAAGATCGCAGGGCCCGGGATGAAGCTTTCTTT.

V gene TRBV2 combines with J gene TRBJ1-2; a weak D match, TRBD1 (5 bases). The germline V gene encodes CDR1 SNHLY and CDR2 FYNNEI. This CDR3 spans 17 amino acids. The V gene lost 5 bases and the J gene lost 3 bases, with 22 bases spanning the gap. For the CDR3, the DNA is TGTGCCAGCAGTCCCACCCCTGGGAATCTCAGGGACTATGGCTACACCTTC. Translating gives CASSPTPGNLRDYGYTF.

This clonotype was picked up a small number of times. CDR3 DNA sequence: TGTGCCACCAGTGATTTTCGCGGGATTAAGCAGTACTTC. Protein sequence: CATSDFRGIKQYF. The gene calls are TRBV24-1 and TRBJ2-7, with TRBD2 as a possible D gene (6 bases). V gave up 1 base and J gave up 8 bases, with 11 bases separating them. The CDR3 extends over 13 amino acids. Germline lookup yields CDR1 KGHDR and CDR2 SFDVKD.